This record concerns one TCR beta chain sequence. This sample is part of a study of control samples from healthy donors and cancer patients. Only in-frame clones appear in the TCRdb table, and some are missing; sequencing was by immunoSEQ multiplex PCR. The table has fewer than 95,000 clones, roughly nine tenths seen once. The sequencing input was blood. This TCR came from a man aged 25 to 45 in good health.

Written as DNA, the CDR3 is TGTGCCAGCAGCTTAGATCAGGGAGGAAACACTGAAGCTTTCTTT. This encodes CASSLDQGGNTEAFF. The rearrangement links TRBV7-2 to TRBJ1-1; possible D gene TRBD1, 5 bases. Germline-derived CDR1 and CDR2 are SGHTA and FQGNSA. There are 15 residues in the CDR3. V gave up 1 base and J gave up 2 bases, with 11 bases separating them.